Listed here is a single T cell receptor (beta chain). No antigen is known for it. The entry originates in a study of T cell responses to AZD1222 COVID-19 vaccine. Study outcomes and limitations: Seropositive status at baseline applied to only a handful of AZD1222 recipients. The reported proportion of spike-specific TCRs targeting unmutated variant regions was nearly half. Donors were mostly white British, more females; clonal diversity possibly underestimated. Spike regions recognized by vaccine-associated CD4 TCRs spanned the protein, led by 160-218 and 743-854.

The repertoire was sequenced with immunoSEQ multiplex PCR; TCRdb's copy has only in-frame clones and lacks some. The sample consists of 70,000 to 95,000 clones, under 95% of them appearing once. This material consisted of peripheral blood, taken 28 days after the second AZD1222 dose. The receptor was isolated from an adult who received the AZD1222 COVID-19 vaccine.

The CDR3 DNA follows: TGTGCCAGCTCACCGCGGACAGCGTCCTACGAGCAGTACTTC. Protein: CASSPRTASYEQYF. This chain uses TRBV18 with TRBJ2-7; the D gene is possibly TRBD1 (6 bases). Germline V gene data show CDR1 as KGHSH and CDR2 as LQKENI. This CDR3 has 14 amino acids. V was trimmed by 3 bases and J by 1 base, leaving 10 bases between them.